These T cell receptor beta chains were read from a single sample in a study of blood T cell repertoires in COVID-19. Clones were read by immunoSEQ multiplex PCR, and TCRdb kept only the in-frame ones, dropping some. The sample contains approximately 210,000 clones, around 87% of which appear only once. The sequenced material came from PBMCs or T cells enriched from blood (not recorded which). These receptors came from a man younger than 45 in a cohort exposed to, infected with or recovered from COVID-19 (not recorded which). CDR3s include the opening cysteine and the closing phenylalanine or tryptophan. A D gene is named only where the DNA matches it firmly. Size values are once, few and many counts, or a class for expanded clones, and some rows have none.

abundance: once; d_gene: .; j_gene: TRBJ1-1; v_gene: TRBV7-9; CDR3aa: CASSLTEVNTEAFF; CDR3nt: TGTGCCAGCAGCCTGACAGAGGTGAACACTGAAGCTTTCTTT
abundance: .; d_gene: TRBD2; j_gene: TRBJ2-6; v_gene: TRBV2; CDR3aa: CASSALLAGGGANVLTF; CDR3nt: TGTGCCAGCAGTGCTTTACTAGCGGGAGGTGGGGCCAACGTCCTGACTTTC
abundance: once; d_gene: .; j_gene: TRBJ2-1; v_gene: TRBV27; CDR3aa: CASRPWGSSSVGNEQFF; CDR3nt: TGTGCCAGCAGACCCTGGGGGAGCTCTAGCGTTGGCAACGAGCAGTTCTTC
abundance: .; d_gene: .; j_gene: TRBJ1-5; v_gene: TRBV29-1; CDR3aa: CSVGLDQPQHF; CDR3nt: TGCAGCGTGGGACTCGATCAGCCCCAGCATTTT
abundance: .; d_gene: .; j_gene: TRBJ2-5; v_gene: TRBV4-1; CDR3aa: CASSQPSGETQYF; CDR3nt: TGCGCCAGCAGCCAACCCTCGGGGGAGACCCAGTACTTC
abundance: .; d_gene: TRBD1; j_gene: TRBJ1-5; v_gene: TRBV28; CDR3aa: CASRVGGQGPQHF; CDR3nt: TGTGCCAGCAGGGTCGGGGGACAGGGGCCCCAGCATTTT
abundance: .; d_gene: TRBD2; j_gene: TRBJ2-3; v_gene: TRBV5-1; CDR3aa: CASSPAGVIDTQYF; CDR3nt: TGCGCCAGCAGCCCAGCGGGAGTAATAGATACGCAGTATTTT
abundance: .; d_gene: TRBD1; j_gene: TRBJ2-5; v_gene: TRBV24-1; CDR3aa: CATSDWGTGLQETQYF; CDR3nt: TGTGCCACCAGTGATTGGGGGACAGGTCTGCAAGAGACCCAGTACTTC
abundance: .; d_gene: TRBD1; j_gene: TRBJ2-1; v_gene: TRBV27; CDR3aa: CASSTIRTGYDNEQFF; CDR3nt: TGTGCCAGCAGTACGATTCGGACAGGGTACGACAATGAGCAGTTCTTC
abundance: .; d_gene: TRBD2; j_gene: TRBJ2-5; v_gene: TRBV5-1; CDR3aa: CASSLGRTSGRETQYF; CDR3nt: TGCGCCAGCAGCTTGGGGAGGACTAGCGGTCGGGAGACCCAGTACTTC